The TCR beta chain under discussion was sequenced for a study of shared clonotypes between healthy human individuals. Each replicate PCR on the sorted subsets used 150 to 200 ng DNA (approximately 33,000 T cell genomes). Sequencing used immunoSEQ multiplex PCR; TCRdb keeps in-frame clones, though not all of them. This sample carries approximately 340,000 clones, 70% to 75% of them seen once, and the ten largest clones take more than 9%. Study-wide points: Few donors restricted represented genetic and exposure-history diversity.

In the case of this clone: What it binds is unknown. Additional DNA sequences in this sample encode the identical CDR3.

The CDR3 extends over 15 amino acids. The J segment lost 1 base and the V segment lost 3 bases, leaving 4 bases of the junction unmatched. Germline V gene data show CDR1 as KGHSH and CDR2 as LQKENI. The chain couples TRBV18 to TRBJ2-7; 9 nucleotides align to TRBD2. The sequence was obtained from a man under 40 in good health. Sequences were obtained from memory CD4+ T cells sorted from blood. Noted subset: CD45RA-negative fraction. The CDR3 nucleotides are TGTGCCAGCTCACCCCCGGGACTAGCTTCCTACGAGCAGTACTTC. It codes for CASSPPGLASYEQYF. Looking up the rest from reference TRBV18 and TRBJ2-7 gives the full variable domain: NAGVMQNPRHLVRRRGQEARLRCSPMKGHSHVYWYRQLPEEGLKFMVYLQKENIIDESGMPKERFSAEFPKEGPSILRIQQVVRGDSAAYFCASSPPGLASYEQYFGPGTRLTVT.